This T cell receptor beta chain was recorded in a study of shared clonotypes between healthy human individuals. Trimming took 5 bases from V and 0 from J, leaving 7 bases between them. The CDR3 contains 13 residues. CDR1 LNHDA and CDR2 SQIVND come from the germline V gene (reference sequence). Some clones are missing from TCRdb's copy, which holds only in-frame ones; the method was immunoSEQ multiplex PCR. This table holds about 470,000 clones, around 79% found once. Material for sequencing was PBMCs. This TCR was sampled from a woman aged 40-49 years in good health. Some clones in this sample may be carry-over from other donors' samples. The V call is TRBV19, the J call TRBJ1-2; D remains unclear. CDR3 protein: CASSFSANYGYTF. Here the CDR3 DNA reads TGTGCCAGTAGTTTCAGTGCTAACTATGGCTACACCTTC.